Each of the 4 T cell receptor beta chains below was sequenced from the same sample in a study of beta chain features in type 1 diabetes. TCRB transcripts that were expressed got sequenced, as all of the isolated RNA had been reverse transcribed. Here immunoSEQ multiplex PCR was the method, and the copy in TCRdb shows in-frame clones only, minus some. The repertoire holds hundreds of thousands of clones, with 15% to 20% as singletons. The sequencing sample was made of naive CD4+ T cells from blood. Source of these receptors: a woman aged 18 to 35 in good health.

This clone showed up just a few times. V is TRBV19 and J is TRBJ2-7, with TRBD1 as a possible D gene (7 bases). The V end lost 5 bases, the J end lost 0 bases, and 14 bases lay between the germline ends. This CDR3 comprises 15 residues. Germline lookup yields CDR1 LNHDA and CDR2 SQIVND (reference sequence). The DNA for the CDR3 is TGTGCCAGTAGTCCCCGACAGGGACTCTCCTACGAGCAGTACTTC. This codes for CASSPRQGLSYEQYF.

The chain links TRBV7-8 to TRBJ2-3; 7 bases fit TRBD2. Germline values: CDR1 SGHVS, CDR2 FQNEAQ. V lost 4 bases, J lost 8 bases, and 6 bases stayed unmatched. CDR3 length: 13 amino acids. CDR3 residues: CASSSPSGGTQYF. DNA for the CDR3: TGTGCCAGCAGCTCTCCTTCGGGGGGTACGCAGTATTTT.

This clone was recorded once. The chain uses TRBV27 and TRBJ1-4, with 7 bases identical to TRBD1. Germline values: CDR1 MNHEY, CDR2 SMNVEV (reference sequence). The CDR3 consists of 14 residues. With V trimmed by 5 bases and J by 3 bases, 3 bases remained unmatched. The CDR3 spells CASSKDRSNEKLFF. CDR3 bases: TGTGCCAGCAGTAAGGACAGGTCTAATGAAAAACTGTTTTTT.

The genes are TRBV25-1 and TRBJ2-7; 7 bases fit TRBD1. With V trimmed by 3 bases and J by 5 bases, 4 bases remained unmatched. The germline V gene encodes CDR1 MGHDK and CDR2 SYGVNS. The CDR3 totals 13 residues. CDR3 residues: CASSEGDRDEQYF. The CDR3 DNA reads TGTGCCAGCAGTGAGGGCGACAGGGACGAGCAGTACTTC.